Listed here are 27 T cell receptor beta chains from one sample, sequenced in a study of long-term antiretroviral therapy in people with HIV. Sequencing relied on immunoSEQ assay v3.0, run at survey level. Profiling relied on immunoSEQ multiplex PCR, and the TCRdb table lists in-frame clones only, not all of them. The repertoire has fewer than 25,000 clones, around 82% of them found once; the top ten carry roughly 7%. The sample in question was unsorted PBMCs, obtained 1.5 years after starting antiretroviral therapy. Source of these receptors: a young man with HIV.

This CDR3 reads CASSPDRALSGGYTF. The CDR3 DNA reads as TGTGCCAGTAGCCCGGACAGGGCCTTGTCAGGAGGCTACACCTTC. The chain uses TRBV19 and TRBJ1-2, with TRBD1 identical over 8 bases. Germline assignment: CDR1 LNHDA and CDR2 SQIVND (reference sequence). The CDR3 is 15 residues long. Losses at the gene ends were 6 bases for V and 8 bases for J; bases not matched to a gene: 14.

The J gene is TRBJ2-1, the V gene TRBV28; D is unresolved. In germline, CDR1 is MDHEN, CDR2 SYDVKM. CDR3 length: 11 amino acids. Deletions cut 5 bases from V and 6 bases from J, with 5 bases between. The CDR3 DNA reads TGTGCCAGCAGTGTAGGCAATGAGCAGTTCTTC. This codes for CASSVGNEQFF.

This chain connects TRBV4-2 to TRBJ1-2; D remains ambiguous. The CDR3 has 16 residues. Germline V gives CDR1 LGHNA, CDR2 YNFKEQ. V was pared by 3 bases and J by 3 bases, with 17 bases between. The CDR3 is CASSQDPPRGDYGYTF. CDR3 nucleotides: TGTGCCAGCAGCCAGGACCCCCCACGGGGAGACTATGGCTACACCTTC.

This chain connects TRBV19 to TRBJ2-5, with 10 bases fitting TRBD1. Germline V gene sequence: CDR1 LNHDA, CDR2 SQIVND (reference sequence). The CDR3 extends over 14 amino acids. V was clipped by 9 bases and J by 4 bases; unmatched bases: 8. The CDR3 here is CASRDRGRGETQYF. In nucleotides, the CDR3 is TGTGCCAGCCGGGACAGGGGACGTGGAGAGACCCAGTACTTC.

The chain couples TRBV10-3 to TRBJ1-2; possible D gene TRBD1, 5 bases. V gave up 0 bases and J gave up 3 bases, with 20 bases separating them. The CDR3 runs 18 residues. Germline-derived CDR1 and CDR2 are ENHRY and SYGVKD. The CDR3 region is CAISESMARGRGDYGYTF. The CDR3 DNA reads as TGTGCCATCAGTGAGTCGATGGCCCGGGGACGGGGGGACTATGGCTACACCTTC.

The rearrangement joins TRBV5-1 to TRBJ1-4; 8 nucleotides align to TRBD1. Germline V gene data show CDR1 as SGHRS and CDR2 as YFSETQ. The CDR3 contains 13 residues. Unmatched junction bases numbered 6, after V lost 6 bases and J lost 8 bases. The CDR3, as DNA: TGCGCCAGCACTTTAACAGGGGGGGAAAAACTGTTTTTT. Translation: CASTLTGGEKLFF. Full variable domain (missing parts from reference TRBV5-1 and TRBJ1-4): KAGVTQTPRYLIKTRGQQVTLSCSPISGHRSVSWYQQTPGQGLQFLFEYFSETQRNKGNFPGRFSGRQFSNSRSEMNVSTLELGDSALYLCASTLTGGEKLFFGSGTQLSVL.

The rearrangement uses TRBV7-9 and TRBJ1-2, with unresolved D. V shed 3 bases and J shed 7 bases, with 12 bases lying between them. The germline CDR1 and CDR2 sequences are SEHNR and FQNEAQ (reference sequence). This CDR3 has 13 amino acids. CDR3 loop: CASSFGDLGGYTF. The CDR3 nucleotides are TGTGCCAGCAGCTTTGGGGATCTGGGTGGCTACACCTTC.

The V call is TRBV7-7, the J call TRBJ2-5, with unresolved D. Trimming left V 0 bases short and J 3 bases short, with 11 bases between. The germline gives CDR1 SSHAT, CDR2 FNYEAQ (reference sequence). The CDR3 covers 15 residues. The CDR3 is CASSLAGYLEETQYF. DNA of the CDR3: TGTGCCAGCAGCTTAGCGGGGTATTTAGAAGAGACCCAGTACTTC.

This chain joins TRBV19 and TRBJ2-1, with 11 positions matching TRBD2. The CDR3 has 21 residues. V lost 4 bases, J lost 6 bases, and 23 bases stayed unmatched. CDR1 is LNHDA and CDR2 is SQIVND in the germline V gene (reference sequence). The CDR3 region has the DNA TGTGCCAGTAGTACAATAACGGGCGGGGGTGTACTAGCGGGAGAGGTCAATGAGCAGTTCTTC. This translates into CASSTITGGGVLAGEVNEQFF. Filled out from reference TRBV19 and TRBJ2-1, the complete variable domain reads DGGITQSPKYLFRKEGQNVTLSCEQNLNHDAMYWYRQDPGQGLRLIYYSQIVNDFQKGDIAEGYSVSREKKESFPLTVTSAQKNPTAFYLCASSTITGGGVLAGEVNEQFFGPGTRLTVL.

The V call is TRBV2, the J call TRBJ2-7, with D possibly matching TRBD1 (5 bases). Per the germline V gene, CDR1 is SNHLY and CDR2 is FYNNEI. The CDR3 loop spans 16 amino acids. Trimming removed 3 bases at V and 2 bases at J, with 17 bases between. CDR3 nucleotide sequence: TGTGCCAGCAGTGAGCCGGAGTCAGGGTGGCCCTACGAGCAGTACTTC. Translation gives CASSEPESGWPYEQYF.

The chain has TRBV4-3 and TRBJ1-3; tentative D call: TRBD1 (6 bases). Germline loops: CDR1 LGHNA, CDR2 YSLEER. V was pared by 0 bases and J by 2 bases, with 11 bases between. The CDR3 consists of 16 residues. The CDR3 sequence is CASSQDHREAGNTIYF. The CDR3 nucleotides are TGCGCCAGCAGCCAAGACCACAGGGAGGCTGGAAACACCATATATTTT.

V gene TRBV15 combines with J gene TRBJ2-7; 10 positions match TRBD2. The V gene's germline CDR1 is LNHNV and CDR2 YYDKDF (reference sequence). The CDR3 covers 17 residues. V dropped 3 bases and J dropped 0; count of bases not matched to a gene: 8. The CDR3 sequence: CATSSLSGGPFSYEQYF. The CDR3 DNA is TGTGCCACCAGCAGTCTTAGCGGGGGGCCTTTCTCCTACGAGCAGTACTTC.

V and J are TRBV5-1 and TRBJ2-7; D is perhaps TRBD1 (5 bases). V dropped 0 bases and J dropped 5 bases, with 12 bases sitting between them. CDR1 SGHRS and CDR2 YFSETQ come from the germline V gene. The CDR3 totals 14 residues. This chain's CDR3 is CASSLAREFDEQYF. The CDR3 DNA reads TGCGCCAGCAGCTTGGCCAGGGAATTCGACGAGCAGTACTTC.

This chain uses TRBV29-1 with TRBJ1-3, with 7 bases fitting TRBD1. V shed 7 bases, J shed 2 bases, and the junction held 2 bases outside the gene matches. CDR1 is SQVTM, CDR2 ANQGSEA, per germline. CDR3 length: 12 amino acids. The CDR3 DNA reads TGCAGCGGGGGACAGCCTGGAAACACCATATATTTT. It encodes CSGGQPGNTIYF.

V is TRBV28 and J is TRBJ1-5; TRBD1 aligns across 7 bases. The J segment lost 6 bases and the V segment lost 4 bases, leaving 6 bases of the junction unmatched. Germline lookup yields CDR1 MDHEN and CDR2 SYDVKM. This CDR3 contains 14 residues. The CDR3 reads CASSSIQGGQPQHF. The DNA for the CDR3 is TGTGCCAGCAGTTCCATCCAGGGGGGTCAGCCCCAGCATTTT.

CDR3 nucleotides: TGTGCCAGCAGCCTGACTAGCGGGCCTAATGAGCAGTTCTTC. Amino acids: CASSLTSGPNEQFF. The rearrangement links TRBV2 to TRBJ2-1, with TRBD2 matching over 10 bases. Losses at the gene ends were 6 bases for V and 7 bases for J; bases not matched to a gene: 6. The CDR3 has 14 amino acids. The germline CDR1 and CDR2 sequences are SNHLY and FYNNEI.

The sample holds one count of this clone. The chain recombines TRBV4-1 with TRBJ2-7, with no clear D. This CDR3 has 14 amino acids. CDR1 and CDR2 from the germline V gene are MGHRA and YSYEKL. Trimming stripped 3 bases from V and 0 bases from J, with 9 bases between. The CDR3 sequence is CASSHPGRSYEQYF. The CDR3 DNA sequence: TGCGCCAGCAGCCATCCAGGACGCTCCTACGAGCAGTACTTC.

The CDR3 region is CASSQDSGSGYTF. For the CDR3, the DNA is TGCGCCAGCAGCCAAGATAGCGGGTCTGGCTACACCTTC. The chain combines TRBV4-3 with TRBJ1-2; D remains ambiguous. Trimming took 0 bases from V and 7 from J, leaving 9 bases between them. This CDR3 has 13 residues. Germline lookup yields CDR1 LGHNA and CDR2 YSLEER.

The J gene is TRBJ2-5, the V gene TRBV6-1; D may match TRBD1 or TRBD2 (5 bases each). Trimming shortened V by 2 bases and J by 5 bases, and 18 bases separated the two germline ends. Germline lookup yields CDR1 MNHNS and CDR2 SASEGT. The CDR3 loop spans 16 amino acids. DNA for the CDR3: TGTGCCAGCAGTGAATACGGGGCCGGTCGTAGGGAGACCCAGTACTTC. This gives the protein CASSEYGAGRRETQYF.

This sequence joins TRBV4-1 and TRBJ1-1, with D uncertain. This CDR3 comprises 12 residues. The V and J ends lost 0 bases and 6 bases respectively, with 5 bases between them. Germline lookup yields CDR1 MGHRA and CDR2 YSYEKL. CDR3 DNA sequence: TGCGCCAGCAGCCAAGAGGGCCCTGAAGCTTTCTTT. Encoded protein: CASSQEGPEAFF.

The V and J genes are TRBV5-6 and TRBJ1-5; maybe TRBD1 (6 bases). Between the trimmed V and J ends, which lost 4 bases and 2 bases, there was a span of 13 bases. The CDR3 runs to 15 residues. The germline gives CDR1 SGHDT, CDR2 YYEEEE. In DNA form, the CDR3 reads TGTGCCAGCAGCCTACAGGGTAGGGGCAATCAGCCCCAGCATTTT. It translates to CASSLQGRGNQPQHF.

The V call is TRBV6-5, the J call TRBJ1-1; D remains ambiguous. The germline gives CDR1 MNHEY, CDR2 SVGAGI. CDR3 length: 12 amino acids. With 9 bases removed from V and 3 bases from J, the gap between germline ends came to 11 bases. CDR3 protein: CASRNSHTEAFF. For the CDR3, the DNA is TGTGCCAGTCGAAACAGTCACACTGAAGCTTTCTTT.

DNA of the CDR3: TGTGCCTGGAGTGTCTCCGAGCAGTACTTC. It encodes CAWSVSEQYF. The chain recombines TRBV30 with TRBJ2-7; D gene ambiguous. The CDR3 runs 10 residues. V lost 0 bases, J lost 6 bases, and 3 bases lay in between. The germline V gene encodes CDR1 GTSNPN and CDR2 SVGIG (reference sequence).

The chain combines TRBV4-1 with TRBJ2-1; D is ambiguous. V lost 0 bases and J lost 8, with 14 bases in between. The CDR3 is 15 residues long. The germline V gene has CDR1 MGHRA and CDR2 YSYEKL. The CDR3 sequence: CASSQERLPPDEQFF. The CDR3 region has the DNA TGCGCCAGCAGCCAAGAAAGACTCCCTCCCGATGAGCAGTTCTTC.

This clone was counted once. This chain links TRBV5-1 with TRBJ2-3; 9 bases are a match to TRBD2. The CDR3 runs to 15 residues. J lost 2 bases, V lost 5 bases, and 6 bases had no gene match. Germline lookup yields CDR1 SGHRS and CDR2 YFSETQ. CDR3 protein: CASSSSGRNTDTQYF. CDR3 in DNA: TGCGCCAGCAGTTCAAGCGGGAGGAACACAGATACGCAGTATTTT.

This clone was counted a few times. This chain joins TRBV6-5 and TRBJ2-1; D perhaps matches TRBD1 (7 bases). Germline loops: CDR1 MNHEY, CDR2 SVGAGI. The germline V and J ends were trimmed by 4 bases and 9 bases, with 16 bases remaining between them. The length of the CDR3 is 14 residues. In DNA, the CDR3 is TGTGCCAGCAGTTCCCAGGGGGGAGGAAGTGAGCAGTTCTTC. This codes for CASSSQGGGSEQFF.

This clone was seen a handful of times. This chain connects TRBV7-9 to TRBJ1-5, with D uncertain. V shed 2 bases and J shed 4 bases, with 6 bases lying between them. CDR1 and CDR2 from the germline V gene are SEHNR and FQNEAQ (reference sequence). The CDR3 loop spans 13 amino acids. DNA of the CDR3: TGTGCCAGCAGCTTATTTGGGAATCAGCCCCAGCATTTT. It translates to CASSLFGNQPQHF.